The source of this T cell receptor (beta chain) is a study of cytomegalovirus exposure and HLA in healthy donors. Sequencing used immunoSEQ multiplex PCR; TCRdb keeps in-frame clones, though not all of them. Of 220,000 or so clones in the sample, 80% to 85% are singletons; the top ten hold roughly 13%. V was clipped by 1 base and J by 7 bases, with 15 bases between them. The CDR3 has 15 residues. Per germline, CDR1 LGHNA and CDR2 YNFKEQ. Sequencing input: PBMCs. The TCR was taken from a woman aged 25 to 39 in good health and CMV-seropositive. The chain links TRBV4-2 to TRBJ2-3, with D possibly matching TRBD1 (6 bases). The DNA of the CDR3 is TGTGCCAGCAGCCAAGCTTCAGGGGCCCTCTATACGCAGTATTTT. Its protein is CASSQASGALYTQYF.